Listed here are 13 T cell receptor beta chains from one sample, sequenced in a study of T cell responses to AZD1222 COVID-19 vaccine. TCRdb keeps only in-frame clones here, not all; method: immunoSEQ multiplex PCR. The top ten hold roughly 9% of the sample, which has approximately 110,000 clones, roughly four fifths seen once. Specimen: peripheral blood, collected on day 0 of AZD1222 vaccination. Receptors were obtained from an adult in good health.

This clone was picked up many times. The chain is built from TRBV7-2 and TRBJ2-7; TRBD1 matches at 7 bases. The trim removed 5 bases at V and 3 bases at J, leaving 4 bases unmatched. Germline assignment: CDR1 SGHTA and CDR2 FQGNSA. The CDR3 spans 13 residues. The CDR3 reads CASSAGTVYEQYF. The DNA for the CDR3 is TGTGCCAGCAGCGCCGGGACAGTCTACGAGCAGTACTTC.

The chain carries TRBV2 and TRBJ1-5; D is possibly TRBD1 (6 bases). Germline V lookup: CDR1 SNHLY, CDR2 FYNNEI. V was cut by 4 bases and J by 3 bases, with 10 bases left in between. The CDR3 is made up of 14 amino acids. The CDR3 sequence: CASSVMGANQPQHF. For the CDR3, the DNA is TGTGCCAGCAGTGTAATGGGGGCCAATCAGCCCCAGCATTTT.

The V gene is TRBV18, the J gene TRBJ1-4; 8 bases align to TRBD1. With 4 bases clipped from V and 0 bases from J, the junction kept 7 bases outside the gene matches. The length of the CDR3 is 17 residues. Per the germline V gene, CDR1 is KGHSH and CDR2 is LQKENI. The CDR3 bases are TGTGCCAGCTCACTTCGGACAGGGCGTCCAACTAATGAAAAACTGTTTTTT. Amino acid sequence: CASSLRTGRPTNEKLFF.

The gene calls are TRBV4-1 and TRBJ1-2; D remains ambiguous. V gave up 0 bases and J gave up 0 bases, with 14 bases separating them. The CDR3 consists of 17 residues. Germline V gene data show CDR1 as MGHRA and CDR2 as YSYEKL. CDR3 residues: CASSQEEESPTNYGYTF. DNA of the CDR3: TGCGCCAGCAGCCAAGAAGAGGAATCACCAACTAACTATGGCTACACCTTC.

The rearrangement links TRBV2 to TRBJ1-3; possibly TRBD1 for D (6 bases). V gave up 6 bases and J gave up 0 bases, with 9 bases separating them. The germline CDR1 and CDR2 sequences are SNHLY and FYNNEI. The CDR3 runs 14 residues. The CDR3 sequence is CASRRDISGNTIYF. The DNA of the CDR3 is TGTGCCAGCAGGAGGGACATCTCTGGAAACACCATATATTTT.

The chain has TRBV28 and TRBJ1-5; the match to TRBD1 covers 9 bases. This CDR3 comprises 14 residues. The trim removed 7 bases at V and 7 bases at J, leaving 8 bases unmatched. CDR1 and CDR2 from the germline V gene are MDHEN and SYDVKM. The chain's CDR3 is CASTLGQGSQPQHF. CDR3 nucleotides: TGTGCCAGCACCCTGGGACAGGGAAGCCAGCCCCAGCATTTT.

This chain connects TRBV30 to TRBJ1-2; D is perhaps TRBD1 (6 bases). Trimming left V 2 bases short and J 6 bases short, with 19 bases between. The CDR3 sequence is 15 residues long. Germline values: CDR1 GTSNPN, CDR2 SVGIG (reference sequence). The CDR3 region is CAWSLLQQGSDGYTF. The CDR3 DNA sequence: TGTGCCTGGAGTCTCCTACAACAGGGATCGGATGGCTACACCTTC. The complete variable domain, with remaining parts taken from reference TRBV30 and TRBJ1-2, reads SQTIHQWPATLVQPVGSPLSLECTVEGTSNPNLYWYRQAAGRGLQLLFYSVGIGQISSEVPQNLSASRPQDRQFILSSKKLLLSDSGFYLCAWSLLQQGSDGYTFGSGTRLTVV.

The sample holds a few counts of this clone. The chain joins TRBV28 to TRBJ1-1, with 7 bases aligning to TRBD1. V dropped 5 bases and J dropped 1; count of bases not matched to a gene: 10. This CDR3 contains 16 residues. Germline V CDR1 and CDR2: MDHEN, SYDVKM. CDR3 sequence reads: CASSIGAPGGNTEAFF. CDR3 sequence (DNA): TGTGCCAGCAGTATAGGGGCGCCAGGGGGGAACACTGAAGCTTTCTTT.

V and J are TRBV28 and TRBJ1-3; D possibly corresponds to TRBD1 (5 bases). The germline CDR1 and CDR2 sequences are MDHEN and SYDVKM. Trimming shortened V by 8 bases and J by 0 bases, and 17 bases separated the two germline ends. The CDR3 is 16 residues long. The CDR3 nucleotides are TGTGCCAGCTTTAAGGCAGGGCTTCACTCTGGAAACACCATATATTTT. Residues: CASFKAGLHSGNTIYF.

This chain links TRBV3-1 (or the pseudogene TRBV3-2) with TRBJ2-7, with 9 bases aligning to TRBD1. The CDR3 contains 16 residues. V shed 4 bases, J shed 7 bases, and the junction held 14 bases outside the gene matches. CDR1 is LGHDT, CDR2 YNNKEL, per germline (reference sequence). DNA for the CDR3: TGTGCCAGCAGCCCCGGGACAGGGCTTTTAAGGGGGGAGCAGTACTTC. It translates to CASSPGTGLLRGEQYF.

This clone appeared once. The chain uses TRBV19 and TRBJ1-2; TRBD1 might be the D (5 bases). The germline V and J ends were trimmed by 4 bases and 6 bases, with 12 bases remaining between them. In germline, CDR1 is LNHDA, CDR2 SQIVND (reference sequence). CDR3 size: 13 residues. In DNA, the CDR3 is TGTGCCAGTAGTAGTGGGGCGCGCAATGGCTACACCTTC. As protein: CASSSGARNGYTF. The entire variable domain, with the rest obtained from reference TRBV19 and TRBJ1-2, is as follows: DGGITQSPKYLFRKEGQNVTLSCEQNLNHDAMYWYRQDPGQGLRLIYYSQIVNDFQKGDIAEGYSVSREKKESFPLTVTSAQKNPTAFYLCASSSGARNGYTFGSGTRLTVV.

V usage is TRBV11-1 and J usage is TRBJ2-5; D is unclear. The CDR3 spans 14 residues. CDR1 is SGHAT, CDR2 FQDESV, per germline (reference sequence). V lost 3 bases to trimming and J lost 4 bases, with 12 bases between them. The CDR3 sequence is CASSLRPTRETQYF. The CDR3 DNA sequence: TGTGCCAGCAGCTTGAGACCAACCCGAGAGACCCAGTACTTC.

This sequence joins TRBV11-3 and TRBJ2-1; perhaps TRBD2 as D (6 bases). This CDR3 has 16 amino acids. The V gene's germline CDR1 is SGHNT and CDR2 YENEEA. The V end lost 1 base, the J end lost 7 bases, and 17 bases lay between the germline ends. In DNA, the CDR3 is TGTGCCAGCAGCTTAGGAGGCAGCGTTGGGGGGAATGAGCAGTTCTTC. It encodes CASSLGGSVGGNEQFF.